Described below is a single T cell receptor (beta chain) sequence and its context. Its antigen is unidentified. The source of the sample is a study of cytomegalovirus exposure and HLA in healthy donors. At the level of the study: An early release of data contained about 85 million unique TCRs, which came from HLA-typed donors. Overall study findings and caveats: The authors enumerated around 150 TCR beta chains as linked to cytomegalovirus.

Germline trimming cut 4 bases from V and 0 bases from J; bases unmatched to any gene: 1. Germline V lookup: CDR1 ENHRY, CDR2 SYGVKD. This CDR3 region has 14 residues. PCR involved 60 Vbeta and 13 Jbeta primers. Using immunoSEQ multiplex PCR, the repertoire was profiled, and TCRdb retains in-frame clones only, with some absent. The profile shows 90,000 to 120,000 clones, 74% of them singletons. The source material was PBMCs. This TCR was recovered from a middle-aged man in good health and CMV-seropositive. J is TRBJ1-1 and V is TRBV10-3, with 8 bases identical to TRBD1. CDR3 amino acids: CAISGTGMNTEAFF. The CDR3 nucleotides are TGTGCCATCAGTGGGACAGGGATGAACACTGAAGCTTTCTTT.